This T cell receptor (beta chain) was obtained from a study of T cell responses to AZD1222 COVID-19 vaccine. Broader study findings: The donor group comprised mostly white British people and more females; the analysis possibly underestimated clonal diversity. Every sample of the repertoires postdated the peak T cell response. Spike was spanned by vaccine-associated CD4 TCRs, with dominance at 160-218 and 743-854.

This table comes from immunoSEQ multiplex PCR, and its TCRdb copy is limited to in-frame clones, with some not included. The table includes more than 150,000 clones, roughly 90% detected once. Comment on this clone: Its specificity is unknown.

The specimen was peripheral blood, collected on day 0 of AZD1222 vaccination. The sequence derives from an adult in good health.

The CDR3, as DNA: TGTGCCACCAGTGATTTGCAGGGCGGTAGCACAGATACGCAGTATTTT. Its protein is CATSDLQGGSTDTQYF. The chain uses TRBV24-1 and TRBJ2-3, with TRBD1 as a possible D gene (5 bases). The CDR3 runs to 16 residues. Germline CDR1 is KGHDR and CDR2 is SFDVKD. V lost 0 bases and J lost 0, with 9 bases in between.